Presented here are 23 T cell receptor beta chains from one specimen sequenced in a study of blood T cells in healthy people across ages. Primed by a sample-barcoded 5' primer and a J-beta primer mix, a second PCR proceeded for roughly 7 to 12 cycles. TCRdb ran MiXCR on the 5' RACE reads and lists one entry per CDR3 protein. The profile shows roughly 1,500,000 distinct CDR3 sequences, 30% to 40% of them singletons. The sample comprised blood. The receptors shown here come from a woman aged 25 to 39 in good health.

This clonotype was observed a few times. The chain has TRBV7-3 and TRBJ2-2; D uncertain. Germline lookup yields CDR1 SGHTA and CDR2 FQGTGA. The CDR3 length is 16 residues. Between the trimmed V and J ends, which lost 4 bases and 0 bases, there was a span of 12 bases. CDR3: CASSSSETANTGELFF. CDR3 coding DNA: TGTGCCAGCAGCTCGAGCGAGACGGCGAACACCGGGGAGCTGTTTTTT.

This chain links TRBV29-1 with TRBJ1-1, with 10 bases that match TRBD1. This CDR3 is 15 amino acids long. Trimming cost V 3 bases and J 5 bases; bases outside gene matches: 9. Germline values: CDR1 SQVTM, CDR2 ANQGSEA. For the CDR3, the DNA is TGCAGCGTTGACTACCGGGACAGGGGTAATACTGAAGCTTTCTTT. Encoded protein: CSVDYRDRGNTEAFF. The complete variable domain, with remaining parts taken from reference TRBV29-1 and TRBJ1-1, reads SAVISQKPSRDICQRGTSLTIQCQVDSQVTMMFWYRQQPGQSLTLIATANQGSEATYESGFVIDKFPISRPNLTFSTLTVSNMSPEDSSIYLCSVDYRDRGNTEAFFGQGTRLTVV.

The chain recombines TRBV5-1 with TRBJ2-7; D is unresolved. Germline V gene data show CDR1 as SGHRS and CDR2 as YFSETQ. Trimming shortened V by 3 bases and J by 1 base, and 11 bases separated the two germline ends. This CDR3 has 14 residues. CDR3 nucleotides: TGCGCCAGCAGCTCGGAGCAGGTGTCCTACGAGCAGTACTTC. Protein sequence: CASSSEQVSYEQYF.

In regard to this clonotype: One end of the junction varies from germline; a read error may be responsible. DNA for the CDR3: TGTGCCAGCAATAGAAATAATTCGCCCCTCCACTTT. Protein product: CASNRNNSPLHF. V usage is TRBV6-6 and J usage is TRBJ1-6; D remains ambiguous. Germline lookup yields CDR1 MNHNY and CDR2 SVGAGI (reference sequence). The CDR3 has 12 residues.

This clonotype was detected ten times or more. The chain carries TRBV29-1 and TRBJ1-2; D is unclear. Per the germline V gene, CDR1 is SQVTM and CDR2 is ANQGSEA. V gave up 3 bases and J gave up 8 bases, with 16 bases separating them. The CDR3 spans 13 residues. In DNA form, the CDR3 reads TGCAGCGTTGACGGCCAAACCAAAGGCGGCTACACCTTC. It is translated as CSVDGQTKGGYTF.

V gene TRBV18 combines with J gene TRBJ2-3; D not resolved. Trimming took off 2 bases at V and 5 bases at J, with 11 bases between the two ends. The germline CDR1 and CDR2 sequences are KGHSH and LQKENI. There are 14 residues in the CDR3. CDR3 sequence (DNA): TGTGCCAGCTCACCAAAACGGACCATAGATACGCAGTATTTT. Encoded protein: CASSPKRTIDTQYF.

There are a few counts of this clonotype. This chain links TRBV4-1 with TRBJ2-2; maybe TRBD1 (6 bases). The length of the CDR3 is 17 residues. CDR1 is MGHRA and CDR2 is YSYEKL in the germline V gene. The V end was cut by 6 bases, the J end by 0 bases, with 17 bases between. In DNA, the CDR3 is TGCGCCAGCAGGAACTTCATACAGGGAGCGAACACCGGGGAGCTGTTTTTT. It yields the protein CASRNFIQGANTGELFF.

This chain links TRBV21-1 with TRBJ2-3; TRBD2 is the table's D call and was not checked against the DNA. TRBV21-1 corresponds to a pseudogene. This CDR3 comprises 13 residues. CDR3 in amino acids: CVSSNEAPSAQYF. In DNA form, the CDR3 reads TGTGTCAGCAGCAATGAGGCCCCGTCGGCGCAGTATTTT.

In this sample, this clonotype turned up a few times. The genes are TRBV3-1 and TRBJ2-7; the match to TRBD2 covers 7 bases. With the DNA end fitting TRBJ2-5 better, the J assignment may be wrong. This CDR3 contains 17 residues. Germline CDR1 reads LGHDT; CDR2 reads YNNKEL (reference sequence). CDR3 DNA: TGTGCCAGCAGCCACATGGCGGCGGGGGAACCCTCATGGACCCAGTACTTC. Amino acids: CASSHMAAGEPSWTQYF.

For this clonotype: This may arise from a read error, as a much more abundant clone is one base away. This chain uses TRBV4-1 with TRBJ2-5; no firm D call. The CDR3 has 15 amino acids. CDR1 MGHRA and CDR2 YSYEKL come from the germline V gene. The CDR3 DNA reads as TGCGCCAGCAGCCAACGGTCCGCGGATCGAGAGACCCAGGACTTC. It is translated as CASSQRSADRETQDF.

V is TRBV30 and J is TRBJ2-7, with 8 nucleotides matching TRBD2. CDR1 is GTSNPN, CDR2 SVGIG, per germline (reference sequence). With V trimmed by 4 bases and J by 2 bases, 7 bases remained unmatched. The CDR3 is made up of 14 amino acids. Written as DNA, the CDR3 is TGTGCCTGGAATCCTAGCGGGCCGACCTACGAGCAGTACTTC. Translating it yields CAWNPSGPTYEQYF.

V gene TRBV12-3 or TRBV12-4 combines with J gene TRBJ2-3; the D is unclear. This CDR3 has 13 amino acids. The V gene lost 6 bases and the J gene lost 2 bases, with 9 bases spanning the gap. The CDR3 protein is CASRFTTTDTQYF. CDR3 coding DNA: TGTGCCAGCAGGTTCACAACCACAGATACGCAGTATTTT.

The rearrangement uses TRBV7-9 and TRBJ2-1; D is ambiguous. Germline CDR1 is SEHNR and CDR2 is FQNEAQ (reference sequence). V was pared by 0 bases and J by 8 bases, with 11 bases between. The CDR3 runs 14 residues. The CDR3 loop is CASSLAAGGYEQFF. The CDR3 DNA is TGTGCCAGCAGCTTAGCGGCCGGTGGCTATGAGCAGTTCTTC.

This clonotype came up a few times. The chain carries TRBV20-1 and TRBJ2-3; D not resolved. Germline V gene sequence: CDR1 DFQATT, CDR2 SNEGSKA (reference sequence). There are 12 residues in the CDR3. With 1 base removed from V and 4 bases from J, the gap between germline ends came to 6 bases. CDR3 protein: CSARAPPDTQYF. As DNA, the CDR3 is TGCAGTGCTAGAGCACCCCCAGATACGCAGTATTTT.

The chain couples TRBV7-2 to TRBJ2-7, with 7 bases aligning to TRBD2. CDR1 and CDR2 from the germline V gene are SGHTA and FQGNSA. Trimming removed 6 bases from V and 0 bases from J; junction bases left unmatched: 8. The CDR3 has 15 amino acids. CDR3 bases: TGTGCCAGCAGGTACGGCGGGGGAGTCTCCTACGAGCAGTACTTC. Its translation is CASRYGGGVSYEQYF.

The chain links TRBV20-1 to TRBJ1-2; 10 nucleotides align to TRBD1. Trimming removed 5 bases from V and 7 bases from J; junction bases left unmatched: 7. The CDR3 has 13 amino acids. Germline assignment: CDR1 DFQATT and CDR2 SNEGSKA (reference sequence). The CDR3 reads CSASDRGLSGYTF. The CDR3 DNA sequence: TGCAGTGCTTCGGACAGGGGGTTGAGTGGCTACACCTTC.

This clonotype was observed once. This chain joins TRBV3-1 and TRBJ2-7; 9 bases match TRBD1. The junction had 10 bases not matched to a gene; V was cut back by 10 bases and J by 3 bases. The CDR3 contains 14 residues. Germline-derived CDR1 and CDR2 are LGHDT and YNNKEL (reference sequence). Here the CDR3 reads CAIRRGGQGYEQYF. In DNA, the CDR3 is TGTGCCATCAGACGTGGGGGACAGGGCTACGAGCAGTACTTC.

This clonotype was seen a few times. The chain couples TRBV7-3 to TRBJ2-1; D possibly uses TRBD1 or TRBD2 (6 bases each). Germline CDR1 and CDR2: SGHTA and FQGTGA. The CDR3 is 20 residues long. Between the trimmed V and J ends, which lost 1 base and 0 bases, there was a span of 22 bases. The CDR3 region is CASSLNPYIGGGSSYNEQFF. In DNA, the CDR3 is TGTGCCAGCAGCTTAAACCCGTATATCGGGGGCGGCAGCTCCTACAATGAGCAGTTCTTC.

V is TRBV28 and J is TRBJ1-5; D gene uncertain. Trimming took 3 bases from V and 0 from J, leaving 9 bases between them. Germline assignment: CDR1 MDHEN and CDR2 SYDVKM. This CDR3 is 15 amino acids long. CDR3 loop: CASSFLPNSNQPQHF. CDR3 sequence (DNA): TGTGCCAGCAGTTTCCTACCGAATAGCAATCAGCCCCAGCATTTT.

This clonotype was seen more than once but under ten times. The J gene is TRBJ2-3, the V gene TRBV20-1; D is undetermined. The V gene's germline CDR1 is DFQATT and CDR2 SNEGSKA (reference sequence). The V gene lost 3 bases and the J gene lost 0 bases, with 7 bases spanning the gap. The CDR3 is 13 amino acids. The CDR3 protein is CSARYTSTDTQYF. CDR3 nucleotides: TGCAGTGCTAGGTATACTAGCACAGATACGCAGTATTTT.

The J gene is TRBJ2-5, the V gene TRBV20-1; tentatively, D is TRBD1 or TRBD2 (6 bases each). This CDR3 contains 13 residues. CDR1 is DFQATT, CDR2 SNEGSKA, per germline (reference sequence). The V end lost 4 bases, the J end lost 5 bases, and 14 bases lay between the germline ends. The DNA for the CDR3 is TGCAGTGCTAATAGTCAGGGGAGGGAGACCCAGTACTTC. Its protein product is CSANSQGRETQYF.

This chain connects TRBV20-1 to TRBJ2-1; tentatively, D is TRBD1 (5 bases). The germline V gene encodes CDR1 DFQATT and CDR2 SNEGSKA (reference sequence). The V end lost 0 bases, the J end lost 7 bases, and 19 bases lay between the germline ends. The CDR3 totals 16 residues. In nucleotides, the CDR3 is TGCAGTGCTAGAGATCCGGGTGGGGCAGGTAGGAATGAGCAGTTCTTC. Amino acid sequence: CSARDPGGAGRNEQFF.

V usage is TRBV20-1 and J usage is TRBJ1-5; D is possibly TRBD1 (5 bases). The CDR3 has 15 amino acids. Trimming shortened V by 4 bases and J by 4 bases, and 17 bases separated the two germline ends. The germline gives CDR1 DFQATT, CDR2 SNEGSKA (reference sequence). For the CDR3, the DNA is TGCAGTGCTACTACCGAGGCAGGGAGGAATCAGCCCCAGCATTTT. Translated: CSATTEAGRNQPQHF.